The sequence of this T cell receptor beta chain was determined in a study of blood T cell repertoires in COVID-19. In the study overall: T cells, B-cell-depleted T cells, or PBMCs supplied cDNA or gDNA.

Ages ranged from roughly 18 to 95 years, with residence in 24 US areas. Participants' reported clinical history set cohort assignment. CDR3 length: 18 residues. Germline lookup yields CDR1 SGHVS and CDR2 FNYEAQ. The germline V and J ends were trimmed by 7 bases and 0 bases, with 22 bases remaining between them. In the source study's methods: Estimated nucleated cell counts came from reference gene primer amplification. Here immunoSEQ multiplex PCR was the method, and the copy in TCRdb shows in-frame clones only, minus some. Clonal size and the V and J genes are those of that table, whereas D and trimming came from the DNA. The table shows about 200,000 clones, with about 84% occurring only once.

This TCR came from a man aged 35 to 55 with acute COVID-19. Sequences were obtained from PBMCs or T cells enriched from blood (not recorded which). This sequence joins TRBV7-6 and TRBJ2-1; a weak D match, TRBD1 (6 bases). The CDR3 DNA sequence: TGTGCCAGCACCCTACTCCCGGGACAAGTAAGCTCCTACAATGAGCAGTTCTTC. Amino acids: CASTLLPGQVSSYNEQFF.